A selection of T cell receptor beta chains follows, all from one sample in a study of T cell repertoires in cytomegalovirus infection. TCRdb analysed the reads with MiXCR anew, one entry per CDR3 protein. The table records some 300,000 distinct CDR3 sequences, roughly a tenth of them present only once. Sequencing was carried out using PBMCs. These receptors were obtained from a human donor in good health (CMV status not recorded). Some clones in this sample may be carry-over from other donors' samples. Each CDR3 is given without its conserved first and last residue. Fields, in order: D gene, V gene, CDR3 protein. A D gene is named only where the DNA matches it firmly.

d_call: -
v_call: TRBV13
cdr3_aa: ASSFAGDREGTQY

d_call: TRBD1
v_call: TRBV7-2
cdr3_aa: ASSQSGQGNQPQH

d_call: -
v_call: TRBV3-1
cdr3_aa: ASSENRGSGNTIY

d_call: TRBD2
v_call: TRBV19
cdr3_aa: ASRKRTSGETQY

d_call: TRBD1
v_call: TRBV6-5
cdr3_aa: ASSNRDRYYGYT

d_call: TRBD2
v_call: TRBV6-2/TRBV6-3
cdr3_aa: ASKDSGGVETQY

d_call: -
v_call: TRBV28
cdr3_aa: ASSPNRNIQY

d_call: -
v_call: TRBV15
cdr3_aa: ATSRPPEQF

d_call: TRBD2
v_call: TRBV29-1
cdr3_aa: SVETSGGYQETQY

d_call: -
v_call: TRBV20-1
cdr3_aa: SARVTGEQY